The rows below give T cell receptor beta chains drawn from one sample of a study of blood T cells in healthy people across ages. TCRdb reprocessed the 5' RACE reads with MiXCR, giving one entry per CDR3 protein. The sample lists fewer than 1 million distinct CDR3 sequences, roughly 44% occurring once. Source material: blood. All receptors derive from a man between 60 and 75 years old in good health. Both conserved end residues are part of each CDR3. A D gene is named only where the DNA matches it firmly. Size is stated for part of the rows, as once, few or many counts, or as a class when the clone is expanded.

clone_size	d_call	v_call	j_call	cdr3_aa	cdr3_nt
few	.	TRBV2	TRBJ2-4	CASSDYNIQYF	TGTGCCAGCAGTGACTATAACATTCAGTACTTC
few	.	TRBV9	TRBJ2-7	CASSVAGDTTYEQYF	TGTGCCAGCAGCGTAGCCGGAGACACAACCTACGAGCAGTACTTC
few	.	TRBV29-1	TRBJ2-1	CSVEEESTRVGDEQFF	TGCAGCGTTGAAGAGGAGAGTACGAGAGTTGGGGATGAGCAGTTCTTC
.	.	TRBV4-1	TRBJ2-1	CASSQDQATPYNVQFF	TGCGCCAGCAGCCAAGACCAGGCCACCCCCTACAATGTGCAGTTCTTC
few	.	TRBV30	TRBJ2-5	CAWRGADSQETQYF	TGTGCCTGGAGGGGGGCGGACAGCCAAGAGACCCAGTACTTC
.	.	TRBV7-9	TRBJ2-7	CASSSRLSSYEQYF	TGTGCCAGCAGCTCGCGTCTTAGCTCCTACGAGCAGTACTTC
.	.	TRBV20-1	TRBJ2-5	CSAREPNRDQETQYF	TGCAGTGCTAGAGAACCAAACCGGGACCAAGAGACCCAGTACTTC
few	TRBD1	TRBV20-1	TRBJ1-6	CSASDRGSPFGNSPLHF	TGCAGTGCTAGTGACAGGGGGTCGCCCTTCGGAAACTCACCCCTCCACTTT
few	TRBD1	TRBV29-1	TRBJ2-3	CSGRDRGPDTQYF	TGCAGCGGCCGGGACAGGGGACCAGATACGCAGTATTTT
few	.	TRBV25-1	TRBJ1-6	CASSRTVYNSPLHF	TGTGCCAGCAGCAGGACGGTTTATAATTCACCCCTCCACTTT
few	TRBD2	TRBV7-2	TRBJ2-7	CASSLNSAGGLYEQYF	TGTGCCAGCAGCCTCAACTCGGCGGGGGGCCTCTACGAGCAGTACTTC
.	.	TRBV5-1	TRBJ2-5	CASSLEARSGGETQYF	TGCGCCAGCAGCTTGGAGGCCCGCTCTGGGGGGGAGACCCAGTACTTC
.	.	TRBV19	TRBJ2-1	CASSIYGCNEQFF	TGTGCCAGTAGTATATACGGATGCAATGAGCAGTTCTTC
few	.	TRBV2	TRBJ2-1	CASSEAVLANEQFF	TGTGCCAGCAGTGAAGCGGTACTAGCCAATGAGCAGTTCTTC
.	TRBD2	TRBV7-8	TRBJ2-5	CASSLRGGVRETQYF	TGTGCCAGCAGCTTACGGGGGGGAGTAAGAGAGACCCAGTACTTC
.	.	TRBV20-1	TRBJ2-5	CSVVRGETQYF	TGCAGTGTAGTTAGGGGAGAGACCCAGTACTTC
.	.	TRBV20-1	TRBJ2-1	CSARVGKTYNEQFF	TGCAGTGCTAGAGTTGGAAAAACCTACAATGAGCAGTTCTTC
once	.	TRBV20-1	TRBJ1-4	CSARMPEKRTNEKLFF	TGCAGTGCCCGTATGCCGGAGAAACGAACTAATGAAAAACTGTTTTTT
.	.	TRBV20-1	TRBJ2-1	CSAPRVGGLEQFF	TGCAGTGCTCCCCGTGTAGGTGGCTTAGAGCAGTTCTTC
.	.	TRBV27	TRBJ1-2	CASSLLQGRGYTF	TGTGCCAGCAGTTTACTACAGGGTCGCGGCTACACCTTC
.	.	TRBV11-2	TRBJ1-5	CASSQGSRKPQHF	TGTGCCAGCAGCCAGGGGTCTCGAAAGCCCCAGCATTTT
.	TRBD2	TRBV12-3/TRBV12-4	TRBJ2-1	CASSLAGLAGGLSFF	TGTGCCAGCAGTTTAGCGGGACTAGCGGGGGGCCTGTCGTTCTTC
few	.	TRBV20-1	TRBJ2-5	CSARETGTETQYF	TGCAGTGCTAGAGAAACAGGGACGGAGACCCAGTACTTC
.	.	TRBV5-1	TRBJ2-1	CASSLESGQANNEQFF	TGCGCCAGCAGCTTGGAGTCAGGGCAGGCGAACAATGAGCAGTTCTTC
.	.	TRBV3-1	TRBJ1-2	CASSHGNLYGYTF	TGTGCCAGCAGCCACGGTAACCTCTATGGCTACACCTTC
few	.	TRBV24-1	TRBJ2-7	CATSDLTSGKQYF	TGTGCCACCAGTGATTTGACAAGTGGTAAGCAGTACTTC
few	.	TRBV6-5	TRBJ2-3	CASRVHQTSTDTQYF	TGTGCCAGCAGGGTCCATCAGACTAGCACAGATACGCAGTATTTT
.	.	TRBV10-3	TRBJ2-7	CAISEANYEQYF	TGTGCCATCAGTGAGGCCAACTACGAGCAGTACTTC
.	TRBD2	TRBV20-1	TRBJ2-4	CSARSPSGGGVQYF	TGCAGTGCTAGAAGCCCTAGCGGGGGTGGCGTGCAGTACTTC
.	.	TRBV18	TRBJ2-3	CASSPDLYGDSSTDTQYF	TGTGCCAGCTCACCGGACCTCTACGGGGATTCTAGCACAGATACGCAGTATTTT